The rows below give T cell receptor beta chains drawn from one sample of a study of blood T cell repertoires in COVID-19. The data were produced by immunoSEQ multiplex PCR, yet TCRdb's version contains in-frame clones alone and is incomplete. The repertoire holds over 250,000 clones, around nine tenths seen once, with approximately 13% in the top ten. Material for sequencing was peripheral blood. All receptors derive from an older woman with acute or convalescent COVID-19. Both conserved end residues are part of each CDR3.

V,J,CDR3
TRBV6-5,TRBJ1-4,CASSYRKIGEVEKLFF
TRBV9,TRBJ2-2,CASSVAFGTANTGELFF
TRBV24-1,TRBJ2-1,CATSDFKSSYNEQFF
TRBV30,TRBJ1-1,CAWSSTVPNTEAFF
TRBV18,TRBJ2-5,CASSRDGTSGETQYF
TRBV9,TRBJ1-2,CASSVDPRDFYYGYTF
TRBV20-1,TRBJ2-7,CSASVRVGSYEQYF
TRBV5-1,TRBJ1-2,CASSLLAEGGYTF
TRBV10-3,TRBJ2-7,CAISPRDRGHFEQYF
TRBV9,TRBJ2-7,CASSVDRQGQLHEQYF
TRBV19,TRBJ1-4,CASSNGPGFAEKLFF
TRBV11-2,TRBJ1-6,CASSAGDSYNSPLHF
TRBV27,TRBJ2-1,CASSLYGTSGRVEQFF
TRBV7-2,TRBJ2-5,CASSRQGSQGLETQYF
TRBV5-1,TRBJ1-2,CASSLDGGNYGYTF
TRBV6-5,TRBJ2-2,CASSTQGPGELFF
TRBV2,TRBJ1-6,CASSVGAEGSPLHF
TRBV5-4,TRBJ1-5,CASSPGPGNQPQHF
TRBV6-6,TRBJ2-7,CASSFPGLGLYEQYF
TRBV19,TRBJ1-2,CAISREGGYGYTF
TRBV9,TRBJ1-1,CASSRTGTNTEAFF
TRBV28,TRBJ2-7,CASSDILETYEQYF
TRBV10-3,TRBJ2-6,CAIRLSGGGGANVLTF
TRBV18,TRBJ2-1,CASSPRGLAMGNEQFF
TRBV19,TRBJ2-6,CASSPQPLAGLSSGANVLTF
TRBV14,TRBJ1-1,CASSHRVHAEAFF
TRBV2,TRBJ1-3,CASTRPTGLDSGNTIYF
TRBV6-6,TRBJ2-7,CATLNRQGGYEQYF
TRBV4-2,TRBJ1-2,CASSPEGATGYGYTF
TRBV7-2,TRBJ1-3,CASSLGPSRVVIGNTIYF
TRBV20-1,TRBJ1-5,CSASSGETTGGQPQHF
TRBV4-2,TRBJ2-1,CASSQGTPSGSHEQFF
TRBV9,TRBJ1-3,CASSQRQVESGNTIYF
TRBV2,TRBJ2-2,CASRLHPTGTDTGELFF
TRBV28,TRBJ2-7,CASSPDRVFVKQYF
TRBV7-2,TRBJ2-5,CASSQGAEGVTQYF
TRBV28,TRBJ2-1,CASSLPRQGVVYNEQFF
TRBV28,TRBJ1-2,CASIHGTGWYYGYTF
TRBV9,TRBJ1-5,CASSVEGVGQPQHF
TRBV4-2,TRBJ1-3,CASSPEDSPFGNTIYF
TRBV5-1,TRBJ2-7,CASSSTLAGVYEQYF
TRBV5-1,TRBJ2-3,CASSLRGGASDTQYF
TRBV2,TRBJ1-1,CASSRQAPTEAFF
TRBV19,TRBJ1-5,CASTGVLSNQPQHF
TRBV6-1,TRBJ2-7,CASSDEDRVTLLRGQYF
TRBV7-3,TRBJ2-2,CASSQVAGDTGELFF
TRBV28,TRBJ2-1,CASSRGEPYNEQFF
TRBV5-4,TRBJ1-2,CASSQDRGRVGYTF
TRBV5-4,TRBJ2-5,CASSPGGGQETQYF
TRBV7-2,TRBJ1-1,CASSLRQGNTEAFF
TRBV27,TRBJ2-3,CASSPTSGADTQYF
TRBV4-2,TRBJ1-4,CASSQDIATNEKLFF
TRBV15,TRBJ1-2,CATSVDRGTNYGYTF
TRBV11-1,TRBJ1-2,CASSQQGRDRGRGYTF